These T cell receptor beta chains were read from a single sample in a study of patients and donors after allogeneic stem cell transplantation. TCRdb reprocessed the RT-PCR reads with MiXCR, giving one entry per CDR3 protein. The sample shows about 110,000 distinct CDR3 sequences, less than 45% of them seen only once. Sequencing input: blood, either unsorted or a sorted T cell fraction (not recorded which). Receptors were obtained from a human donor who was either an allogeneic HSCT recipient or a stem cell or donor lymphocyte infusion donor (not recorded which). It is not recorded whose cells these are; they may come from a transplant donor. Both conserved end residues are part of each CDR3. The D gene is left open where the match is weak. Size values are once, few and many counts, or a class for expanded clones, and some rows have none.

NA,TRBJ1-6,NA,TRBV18,CASSVADSPLHF,TGTGCCAGCTCAGTAGCTGATTCACCCCTCCACTTT
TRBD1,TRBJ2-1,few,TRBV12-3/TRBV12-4,CASSKGGGQGSTNKFF,TGTGCCAGCAGTAAGGGGGGGGGACAGGGTAGTACCAACAAGTTCTTC
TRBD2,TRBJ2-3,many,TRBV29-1,CSVGSSGRDTQYF,TGCAGCGTTGGGTCTAGCGGGAGAGATACGCAGTATTTT
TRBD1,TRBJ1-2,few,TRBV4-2,CASSHLTGTDYGYTF,TGTGCCAGCAGCCATCTCACCGGGACAGACTATGGCTACACCTTC
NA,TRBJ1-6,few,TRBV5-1,CASRIDGPSPLHF,TGCGCCAGCAGGATCGACGGTCCATCACCCCTCCACTTT
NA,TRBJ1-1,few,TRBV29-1,CSVERQGPEAFF,TGCAGCGTTGAAAGGCAGGGGCCTGAAGCTTTCTTT
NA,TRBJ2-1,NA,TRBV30,CAWSETSNEQFF,TGTGCCTGGAGTGAGACTAGTAACGAGCAGTTCTTC
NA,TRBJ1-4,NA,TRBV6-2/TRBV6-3,CASSYSGTRGEEKLFF,TGTGCCAGCAGTTACTCGGGTACAAGGGGCGAGGAAAAACTGTTTTTT
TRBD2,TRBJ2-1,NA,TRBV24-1,CATRASGSDEQFF,TGTGCCACCAGGGCTAGCGGGAGCGATGAGCAGTTCTTC
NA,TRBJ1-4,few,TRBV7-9,CASSRGGRDEKLFF,TGTGCCAGCAGCCGCGGGGGACGCGATGAAAAACTGTTTTTT
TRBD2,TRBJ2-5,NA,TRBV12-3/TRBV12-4,CASSSSGREETQYF,TGTGCCAGCAGTTCCAGCGGGAGAGAAGAGACCCAGTACTTC
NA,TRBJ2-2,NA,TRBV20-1,CSARRLPGELFF,TGCAGTGCTAGACGACTCCCCGGGGAGCTGTTTTTT
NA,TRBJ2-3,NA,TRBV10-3,CAIRGGPDTQYF,TGTGCCATCAGGGGGGGGCCAGATACGCAGTATTTT
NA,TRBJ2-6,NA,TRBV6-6,CASIMSGANVLTF,TGTGCCAGCATAATGTCTGGGGCCAACGTCCTGACTTTC
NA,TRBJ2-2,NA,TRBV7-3,CASSFSTPDSGELFF,TGTGCCAGCAGCTTCTCTACCCCGGATTCCGGGGAGCTGTTTTTT
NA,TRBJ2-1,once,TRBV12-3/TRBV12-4,CASSGTGTGTYNEQFF,TGTGCCAGCAGTGGGACCGGGACTGGAACCTACAATGAGCAGTTCTTC
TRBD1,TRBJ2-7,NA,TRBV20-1,CSAEATGVPPYEQYF,TGCAGTGCTGAAGCGACAGGGGTCCCTCCCTACGAGCAGTACTTC
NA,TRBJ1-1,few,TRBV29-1,CSSYGNTEAFF,TGCAGCTCGTATGGGAACACTGAAGCTTTCTTT
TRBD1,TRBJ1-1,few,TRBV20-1,CSTTGYTEAFF,TGCAGTACGACAGGGTATACTGAAGCTTTCTTT
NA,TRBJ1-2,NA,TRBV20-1,CSSQSLSLGRGNYGYTF,TGCAGTTCTCAGTCCCTTTCATTAGGGAGGGGGAACTATGGCTACACCTTC
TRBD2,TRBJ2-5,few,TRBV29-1,CSVWTSGETQYF,TGCAGCGTTTGGACTAGCGGGGAGACCCAGTACTTC
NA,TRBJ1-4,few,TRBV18,CASSLQLNEKLFF,TGTGCCAGCTCACTACAGCTTAATGAAAAACTGTTTTTT
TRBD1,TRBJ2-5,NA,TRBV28,CASSAAWTGRVQETQYF,TGTGCCAGCAGTGCCGCCTGGACAGGCAGGGTACAAGAGACCCAGTACTTC
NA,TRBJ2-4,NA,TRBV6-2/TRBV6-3,CASTLRTGRGNIQYF,TGTGCCAGCACCCTCCGGACAGGGAGGGGAAACATTCAGTACTTC
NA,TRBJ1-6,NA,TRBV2,CASRGTGNSPLHF,TGTGCCAGCAGGGGGACGGGTAATTCACCCCTCCACTTT
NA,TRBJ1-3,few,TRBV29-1,CSVAVGAGNTIYF,TGCAGCGTTGCGGTAGGAGCGGGAAACACCATATATTTT
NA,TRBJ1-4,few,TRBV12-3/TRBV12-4,CASSLRTDSTNEKLFF,TGTGCCAGCAGTCTCAGGACGGATTCAACTAATGAAAAACTGTTTTTT
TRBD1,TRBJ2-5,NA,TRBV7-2,CASSSPRDRVWGQETQYF,TGTGCCAGCAGCTCACCCCGAGACAGGGTGTGGGGCCAAGAGACCCAGTACTTC
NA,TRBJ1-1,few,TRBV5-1,CASSLRQGGDAFF,TGCGCCAGCAGCCTGAGGCAGGGAGGTGATGCTTTCTTT
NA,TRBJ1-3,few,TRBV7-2,CASSLVSSGNTIYF,TGTGCCAGCAGCTTAGTGAGCTCTGGAAACACCATATATTTT
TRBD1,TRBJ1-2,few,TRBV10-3,CATQTGWSYGYTF,TGTGCCACGCAGACAGGGTGGAGCTATGGCTACACCTTC
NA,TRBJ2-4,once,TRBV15,CATSRDYAGAKNIQYF,TGTGCCACCAGCAGAGATTATGCGGGAGCCAAAAACATTCAGTACTTC
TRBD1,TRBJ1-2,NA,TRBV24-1,CATSDPDRGDGYTF,TGTGCCACCAGTGACCCGGACAGGGGGGATGGCTACACCTTC
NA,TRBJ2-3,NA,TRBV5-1,CASSRGGYRDTQYF,TGCGCCAGCAGCAGGGGGGGATACAGAGATACGCAGTATTTT
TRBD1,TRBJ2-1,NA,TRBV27,CASSTWNRGNEQFF,TGTGCCAGCAGCACATGGAACAGGGGAAATGAGCAGTTCTTC
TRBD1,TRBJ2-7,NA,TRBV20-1,CSAPTGAEQYF,TGCAGTGCTCCGACAGGGGCCGAGCAGTACTTC
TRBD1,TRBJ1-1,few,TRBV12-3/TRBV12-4,CASSFRGDSSEAFF,TGTGCCAGCAGTTTCAGGGGGGATAGTTCTGAAGCTTTCTTT
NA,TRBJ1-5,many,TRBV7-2,CASSIRGNQPQHF,TGTGCCAGCAGCATCAGAGGGAATCAGCCCCAGCATTTT
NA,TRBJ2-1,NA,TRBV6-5,CASSSGSNEQFF,TGTGCCAGCAGTTCCGGGTCCAATGAGCAGTTCTTC
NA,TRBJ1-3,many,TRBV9,CASSVAPAGEGNTIYF,TGTGCCAGCAGCGTAGCCCCGGCAGGGGAAGGAAACACCATATATTTT
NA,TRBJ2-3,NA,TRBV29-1,CSVEEGPSTDTQYF,TGCAGCGTTGAAGAGGGCCCTAGCACAGATACGCAGTATTTT
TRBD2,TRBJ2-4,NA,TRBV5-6,CASSFVAGVPKNIQYF,TGTGCCAGCAGCTTTGTGGCGGGAGTTCCCAAAAACATTCAGTACTTC
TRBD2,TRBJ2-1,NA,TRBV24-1,CATSPGTRGNNEQFF,TGTGCCACCAGTCCCGGGACTAGGGGGAACAATGAGCAGTTCTTC
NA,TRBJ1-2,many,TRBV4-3,CASSQDSAGLVYGYTF,TGCGCCAGCAGCCAAGATTCCGCAGGGCTAGTCTATGGCTACACCTTC
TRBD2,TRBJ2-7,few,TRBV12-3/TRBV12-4,CASSPSGRISYEQYF,TGTGCCAGCAGCCCCAGCGGGAGAATATCCTACGAGCAGTACTTC
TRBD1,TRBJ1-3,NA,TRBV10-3,CAIGAGGSGNTIYF,TGTGCCATCGGCGCAGGGGGCTCTGGAAACACCATATATTTT
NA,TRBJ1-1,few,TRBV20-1,CSARDLWLNTEAFF,TGCAGTGCTAGAGATCTATGGTTGAACACTGAAGCTTTCTTT
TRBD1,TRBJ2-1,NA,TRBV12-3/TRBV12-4,CASSAYRGPANEQFF,TGTGCCAGCAGTGCTTACAGGGGGCCGGCAAATGAGCAGTTCTTC
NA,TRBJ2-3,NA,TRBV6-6,CASSSHGTDTQYF,TGTGCCAGCAGTTCCCACGGCACAGATACGCAGTATTTT
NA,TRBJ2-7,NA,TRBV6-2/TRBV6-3,CASRRGTYSYEQYF,TGTGCCAGCAGGAGAGGGACGTACTCCTACGAGCAGTACTTC
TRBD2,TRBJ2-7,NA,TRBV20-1,CSASLGLAGASYEQYF,TGCAGTGCTAGCCTGGGACTAGCGGGAGCCTCCTACGAGCAGTACTTC
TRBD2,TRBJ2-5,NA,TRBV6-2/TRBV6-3,CASSFRGRKSRETQYF,TGTGCCAGCAGTTTTCGCGGGAGGAAGAGTAGAGAGACCCAGTACTTC
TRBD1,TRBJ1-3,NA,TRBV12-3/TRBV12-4,CASSLGTAGNTIYF,TGTGCCAGCAGTCTTGGGACAGCTGGAAACACCATATATTTT
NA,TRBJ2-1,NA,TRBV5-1,CASSFLEADSYNEQFF,TGCGCCAGCAGTTTCCTCGAGGCGGACAGTTACAATGAGCAGTTCTTC